This T cell receptor (beta chain) comes out of a study of breast tumors, draining lymph nodes, adjacent tissues. Deletions cut 1 base from V and 9 bases from J, with 14 bases between. This CDR3 comprises 15 residues. Germline V lookup: CDR1 SGHRS, CDR2 YFSETQ. Axillary draining lymph nodes of breast cancer patients supplied the node samples. A note on this clonotype: Its antigen is not known.

General observations from the study: The data were judged consistent with most tumor T cells coming from lymph node and expanding in tumor. Data only fit, rather than demonstrated, lymph node origin of most tumor T cells. Compared with lymph nodes, tumors were less diverse; compared with nontumor tissue, more. Luminal-like breast cancer showed significantly higher tumor–nontumor repertoire similarity than basal-like.

TCRdb re-called the multiplex PCR reads through MiXCR, storing one row per CDR3 protein. The profile shows under 250,000 distinct CDR3 sequences, about a third of them singletons. The chain has TRBV5-1 and TRBJ1-6; tentatively, D is TRBD1 (5 bases). Sequencing input: axillary lymph node tissue. This clonotype originated in a female donor with breast cancer. Some clones in this sample may be carry-over from other donors' samples. In nucleotides, the CDR3 is TGCGCCAGCAGCTTGTCAGTAGCGGGACGTTCACCCCTCCACTTT. This gives the protein CASSLSVAGRSPLHF.